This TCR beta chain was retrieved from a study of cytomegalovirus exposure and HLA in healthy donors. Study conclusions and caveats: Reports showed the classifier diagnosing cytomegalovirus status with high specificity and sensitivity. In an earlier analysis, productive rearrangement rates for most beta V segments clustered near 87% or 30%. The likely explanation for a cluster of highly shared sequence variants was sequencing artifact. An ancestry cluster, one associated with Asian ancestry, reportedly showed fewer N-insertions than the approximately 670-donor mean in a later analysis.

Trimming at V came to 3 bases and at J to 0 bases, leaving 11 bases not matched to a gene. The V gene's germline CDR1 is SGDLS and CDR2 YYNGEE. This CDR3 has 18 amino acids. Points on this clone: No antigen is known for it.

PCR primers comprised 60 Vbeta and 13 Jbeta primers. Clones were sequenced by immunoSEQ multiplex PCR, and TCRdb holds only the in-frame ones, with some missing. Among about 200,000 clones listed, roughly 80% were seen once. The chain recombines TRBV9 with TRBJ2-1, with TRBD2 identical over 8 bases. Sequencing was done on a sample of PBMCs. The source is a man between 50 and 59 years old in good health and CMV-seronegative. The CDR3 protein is CASSDRLSGGSSYNEQFF. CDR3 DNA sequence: TGTGCCAGCAGCGACCGCCTGAGCGGGGGCAGCTCCTACAATGAGCAGTTCTTC.